The rows below give T cell receptor beta chains drawn from one sample of a study of T cell responses to AZD1222 COVID-19 vaccine. The protocol was immunoSEQ multiplex PCR, while the TCRdb copy is restricted to in-frame clones and leaves out a portion. This table holds around 100,000 clones, less than 90% found once. The sample consisted of peripheral blood, taken on day 0 of AZD1222 vaccination. The receptors derive from an adult in good health. The CDR3 runs from the conserved cysteine through the conserved F or W. A D gene is named only where the DNA matches it firmly. Clone size, where shown, is once, few, many, or a class for clones that have expanded.

D gene	CDR3 length	clone size	V gene	J gene	CDR3 protein	CDR3 DNA
TRBD1	14	NA	TRBV4-2	TRBJ2-7	CASSRGQGADEQYF	TGTGCCAGCAGCCGCGGACAGGGGGCAGACGAGCAGTACTTC
NA	14	NA	TRBV18	TRBJ1-1	CASSPLSRDTEAFF	TGTGCCAGCTCACCACTCTCCAGGGACACTGAAGCTTTCTTT
NA	15	NA	TRBV9	TRBJ1-4	CASSVGTVGNEKLFF	TGTGCCAGCAGCGTAGGGACAGTCGGAAATGAAAAACTGTTTTTT
NA	15	NA	TRBV7-6	TRBJ2-7	CASSLDGGGFYEQYF	TGTGCCAGCAGCTTAGACGGCGGGGGCTTCTACGAGCAGTACTTC
TRBD1	16	NA	TRBV18	TRBJ1-6	CASSRVETGENSPLHF	TGTGCCAGCTCACGAGTGGAGACAGGGGAGAATTCACCCCTCCACTTT
TRBD1	18	NA	TRBV4-2	TRBJ1-2	CASSQPRRQGAGLMSYTF	TGTGCCAGCAGCCAACCCAGGAGACAGGGGGCCGGTCTTATGAGCTACACCTTC
NA	15	once	TRBV5-4	TRBJ2-2	CASSLAVGSTGELFF	TGTGCCAGCAGCTTGGCCGTGGGGAGCACCGGGGAGCTGTTTTTT
NA	15	few	TRBV7-2	TRBJ2-1	CASSLDPGPLNEQFF	TGTGCCAGCAGCTTAGACCCTGGACCGCTCAATGAGCAGTTCTTC
TRBD1	16	NA	TRBV19	TRBJ2-1	CASSIMDRTTYNEQFF	TGTGCCAGTAGTATCATGGACAGGACAACCTACAATGAGCAGTTCTTC
NA	15	once	TRBV4-2	TRBJ2-1	CASSQGVRSHDEQFF	TGTGCCAGCAGCCAAGGGGTCCGGTCCCACGATGAGCAGTTCTTC
NA	13	NA	TRBV5-6	TRBJ2-7	CASSLGGGDEQYF	TGTGCCAGCAGCTTGGGGGGCGGCGACGAGCAGTACTTC
NA	16	NA	TRBV28	TRBJ1-4	CASAAPGARTNEKLFF	TGTGCCAGCGCCGCCCCAGGGGCGCGGACTAATGAAAAACTGTTTTTT
NA	15	NA	TRBV4-3	TRBJ1-2	CASSLSPDLDYGYTF	TGCGCCAGCAGCCTGTCCCCAGACCTGGATTATGGCTACACCTTC
NA	13	NA	TRBV7-2	TRBJ2-7	CASSLEQGREQYF	TGTGCCAGCAGCTTAGAACAGGGTCGCGAGCAGTACTTC
NA	12	NA	TRBV6-5	TRBJ1-1	CAGRRGNTEAFF	TGTGCCGGACGAAGAGGGAACACTGAAGCTTTCTTT
TRBD2	18	NA	TRBV18	TRBJ2-3	CASSRQEVAGGRTDTQYF	TGTGCCAGCTCACGACAGGAGGTAGCGGGAGGTAGGACAGATACGCAGTATTTT
NA	14	NA	TRBV24-1	TRBJ1-1	CATSAGGSSGEAFF	TGTGCCACCAGTGCGGGGGGTTCATCAGGTGAAGCTTTCTTT
NA	15	NA	TRBV24-1	TRBJ1-5	CATSDTGNTNQPQHF	TGTGCCACCAGTGATACCGGGAATACCAATCAGCCCCAGCATTTT
NA	13	NA	TRBV12-5	TRBJ2-1	CASCRVGDNEQFF	TGTGCTAGCTGCAGGGTCGGAGACAATGAGCAGTTCTTC
TRBD1	15	NA	TRBV19	TRBJ2-1	CASSHSPTTGGEQFF	TGTGCCAGTAGTCACTCCCCGACCACAGGGGGTGAGCAGTTCTTC
NA	15	NA	TRBV27	TRBJ1-2	CASSLGGGDNYGYTF	TGTGCCAGCAGTTTAGGAGGCGGGGACAACTATGGCTACACCTTC
NA	14	NA	TRBV3-1/TRBV3-2	TRBJ2-3	CASSQETGTDTQYF	TGTGCCAGCAGCCAAGAGACGGGCACAGATACGCAGTATTTT
NA	13	few	TRBV28	TRBJ1-1	CASRTTGNTEAFF	TGTGCCAGCAGGACCACGGGGAACACTGAAGCTTTCTTT
TRBD1	14	few	TRBV7-2	TRBJ1-6	CASSSGQGGSPLHF	TGTGCCAGCAGCTCAGGACAGGGAGGGTCACCCCTCCACTTT
NA	14	NA	TRBV7-2	TRBJ2-6	CASSFRPGANVLTF	TGTGCCAGCAGCTTTCGTCCCGGGGCCAACGTCCTGACTTTC
TRBD1	17	NA	TRBV27	TRBJ2-7	CASTSARTTGGAKEQYF	TGTGCCAGCACCTCCGCCCGTACGACAGGGGGCGCCAAGGAGCAGTACTTC
TRBD1	15	few	TRBV2	TRBJ1-5	CASSKDRGSNQPQHF	TGTGCCAGCAGTAAGGACAGGGGTAGCAATCAGCCCCAGCATTTT
NA	14	NA	TRBV5-1	TRBJ2-5	CASSSGQGGETQYF	TGCGCCAGCAGCTCAGGACAGGGAGGGGAGACCCAGTACTTC
TRBD2	13	NA	TRBV2	TRBJ2-5	CASSVAGDETQYF	TGTGCCAGCAGTGTAGCGGGAGATGAGACCCAGTACTTC
TRBD2	15	NA	TRBV24-1	TRBJ2-3	CATSDFSSGRDTQYF	TGTGCCACCAGTGATTTCTCTAGCGGGCGCGATACGCAGTATTTT
TRBD1	19	NA	TRBV7-9	TRBJ1-3	CASSLRDRHLTPSGNTIYF	TGTGCCAGCAGCCTCCGGGACAGACACCTAACACCCTCTGGAAACACCATATATTTT
TRBD1	17	NA	TRBV4-3	TRBJ1-2	CASSPGTGDVYNYGYTF	TGCGCCAGCTCACCCGGGACAGGGGATGTATACAACTATGGCTACACCTTC
TRBD1	16	NA	TRBV9	TRBJ2-1	CASSAMGQGPYNEQFF	TGTGCCAGCAGCGCAATGGGACAGGGGCCCTACAATGAGCAGTTCTTC
NA	16	NA	TRBV18	TRBJ1-6	CASSPSGGQYNSPLHF	TGTGCCAGCTCACCAAGCGGGGGACAATATAATTCACCCCTCCACTTT
NA	13	NA	TRBV19	TRBJ1-4	CASSLGSGEKLFF	TGTGCCAGTAGTCTCGGGTCAGGTGAAAAACTGTTTTTT
NA	15	many	TRBV27	TRBJ1-4	CASSLSGQGYEKLFF	TGTGCCAGCAGTTTATCGGGGCAGGGCTATGAAAAACTGTTTTTT
TRBD1	15	NA	TRBV6-2/TRBV6-3	TRBJ2-3	CASSRDRVGTDTQYF	TGTGCCAGCAGTCGGGACAGGGTGGGCACAGATACGCAGTATTTT